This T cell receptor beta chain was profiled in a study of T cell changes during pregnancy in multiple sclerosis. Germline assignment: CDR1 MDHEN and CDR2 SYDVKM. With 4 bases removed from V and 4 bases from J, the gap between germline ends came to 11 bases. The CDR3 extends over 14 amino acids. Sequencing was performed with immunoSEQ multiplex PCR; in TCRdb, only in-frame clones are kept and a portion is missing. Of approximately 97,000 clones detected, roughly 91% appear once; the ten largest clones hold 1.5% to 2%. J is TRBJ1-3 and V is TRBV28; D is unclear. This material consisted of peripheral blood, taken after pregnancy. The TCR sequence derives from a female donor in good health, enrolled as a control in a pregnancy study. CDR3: CASSSTTLGNTIYF. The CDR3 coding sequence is TGTGCCAGCAGTTCAACGACATTAGGAAACACCATATATTTT.